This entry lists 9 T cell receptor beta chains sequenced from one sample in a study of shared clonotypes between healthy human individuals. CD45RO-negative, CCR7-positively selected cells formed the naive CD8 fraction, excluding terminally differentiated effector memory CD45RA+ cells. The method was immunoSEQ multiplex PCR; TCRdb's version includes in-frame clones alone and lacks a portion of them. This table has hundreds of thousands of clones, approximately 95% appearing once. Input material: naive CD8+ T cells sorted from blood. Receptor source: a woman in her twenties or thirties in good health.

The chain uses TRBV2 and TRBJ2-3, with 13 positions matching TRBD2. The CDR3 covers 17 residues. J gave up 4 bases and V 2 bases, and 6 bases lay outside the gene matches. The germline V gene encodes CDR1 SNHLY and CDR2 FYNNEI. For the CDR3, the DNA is TGTGCCAGCAGTGAAAGGAGAGGACTAGCGGGAGCAGATACGCAGTATTTT. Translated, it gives CASSERRGLAGADTQYF.

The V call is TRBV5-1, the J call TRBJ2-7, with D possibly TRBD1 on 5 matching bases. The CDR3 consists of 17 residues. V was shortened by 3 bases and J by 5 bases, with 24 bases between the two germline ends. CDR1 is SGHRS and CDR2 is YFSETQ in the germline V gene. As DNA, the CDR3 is TGCGCCAGCAGCTCTTCAGCACACAGGCGTACTTCGGACGAGCAGTACTTC. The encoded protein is CASSSSAHRRTSDEQYF. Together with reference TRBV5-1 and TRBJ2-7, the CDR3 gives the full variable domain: KAGVTQTPRYLIKTRGQQVTLSCSPISGHRSVSWYQQTPGQGLQFLFEYFSETQRNKGNFPGRFSGRQFSNSRSEMNVSTLELGDSALYLCASSSSAHRRTSDEQYFGPGTRLTVT.

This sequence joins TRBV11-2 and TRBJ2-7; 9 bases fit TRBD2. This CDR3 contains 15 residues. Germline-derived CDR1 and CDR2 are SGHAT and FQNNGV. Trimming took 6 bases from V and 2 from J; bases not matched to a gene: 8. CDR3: CASSHTSGSTYEQYF. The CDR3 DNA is TGTGCCAGCAGTCATACTAGCGGGTCCACCTACGAGCAGTACTTC.

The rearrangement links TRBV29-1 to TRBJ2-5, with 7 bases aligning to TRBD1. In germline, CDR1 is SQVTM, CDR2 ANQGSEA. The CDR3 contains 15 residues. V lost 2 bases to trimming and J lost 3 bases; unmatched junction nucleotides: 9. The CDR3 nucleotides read TGCAGCGTTGAAACCGAACAGGGGATAGAAGAGACCCAGTACTTC. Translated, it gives CSVETEQGIEETQYF.

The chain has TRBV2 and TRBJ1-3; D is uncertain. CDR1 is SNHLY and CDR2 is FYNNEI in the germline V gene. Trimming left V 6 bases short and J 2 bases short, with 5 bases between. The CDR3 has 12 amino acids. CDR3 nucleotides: TGTGCCAGCAGGTCTCCTGGAAACACCATATATTTT. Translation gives CASRSPGNTIYF.

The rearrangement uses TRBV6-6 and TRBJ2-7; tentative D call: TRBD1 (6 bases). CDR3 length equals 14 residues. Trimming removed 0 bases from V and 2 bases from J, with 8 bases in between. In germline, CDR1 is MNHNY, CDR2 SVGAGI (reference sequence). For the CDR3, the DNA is TGTGCCAGCAGTTACTCCGGACAGACCTACGAGCAGTACTTC. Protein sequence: CASSYSGQTYEQYF.

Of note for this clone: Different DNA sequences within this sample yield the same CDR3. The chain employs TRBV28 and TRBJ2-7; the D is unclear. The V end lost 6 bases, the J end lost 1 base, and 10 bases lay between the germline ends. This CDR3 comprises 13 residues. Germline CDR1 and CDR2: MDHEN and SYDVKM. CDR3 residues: CASSPLSSYEQYF. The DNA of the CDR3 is TGTGCCAGCAGCCCCCTTTCATCCTACGAGCAGTACTTC.

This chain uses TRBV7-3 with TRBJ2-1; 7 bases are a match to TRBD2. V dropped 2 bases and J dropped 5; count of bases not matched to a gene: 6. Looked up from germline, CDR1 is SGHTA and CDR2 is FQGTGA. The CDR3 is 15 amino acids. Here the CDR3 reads CASSLSSGKNNEQFF. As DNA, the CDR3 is TGTGCCAGCAGCTTATCTAGCGGTAAAAACAATGAGCAGTTCTTC.

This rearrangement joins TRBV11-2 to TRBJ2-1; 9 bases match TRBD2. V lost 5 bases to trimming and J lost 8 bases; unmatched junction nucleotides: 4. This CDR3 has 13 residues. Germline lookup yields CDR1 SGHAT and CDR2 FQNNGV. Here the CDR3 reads CASSPGTSYEQFF. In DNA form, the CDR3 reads TGTGCCAGCAGCCCCGGGACTAGCTATGAGCAGTTCTTC.